The rows below give T cell receptor beta chains drawn from one sample of a study of blood T cell repertoires in COVID-19. Produced via immunoSEQ multiplex PCR; TCRdb's table is partial and in-frame only. The sample records some 110,000 clones, about 91% being singletons. Sequences were obtained from peripheral blood. Every receptor here comes from a human donor in a cohort sampled during active COVID-19. The CDR3 runs from the conserved cysteine through the conserved F or W. D genes are given only for firm matches. The size of a clone is reported for some rows only, either as once, few or many, or as a class for expanded clones.

TRBJ1-4	NA	TRBV18	NA	TGTGCCAGCTCAGGGCGGCAGGGTGAAAAACTGTTTTTT	CASSGRQGEKLFF
TRBJ2-3	once	TRBV7-9	TRBD2	TGTGCCAGCAGCCTCCGGACTAGCGGGGGAAGAGGGAGCACAGATACGCAGTATTTT	CASSLRTSGGRGSTDTQYF
TRBJ2-1	NA	TRBV21-1	NA	TGTGCCAGCGCGGGACTAGCAAATGAGCAGTTCTTC	CASAGLANEQFF
TRBJ2-5	once	TRBV19	TRBD2	TGTGCCAGTAACCCGACTAGCGGACCTCAAGAGACCCAGTACTTC	CASNPTSGPQETQYF
TRBJ2-5	NA	TRBV5-1	NA	TGCGCCAGCAGCTGGGGGGAGGTACAAGAGACCCAGTACTTC	CASSWGEVQETQYF
TRBJ2-7	once	TRBV27	NA	TGTGCCAGCAGTTTTGCCGCGTATTCCTACGAGCAGTACTTC	CASSFAAYSYEQYF
TRBJ2-7	NA	TRBV6-1	NA	TGTGCCAGCAGTGAAAGGGTGGACAGGCAGTACTTC	CASSERVDRQYF
TRBJ2-2	NA	TRBV28	TRBD2	TGTGCCAGCAAGAGAGTAGCGGGGGGATCGAACACCGGGGAGCTGTTTTTT	CASKRVAGGSNTGELFF
TRBJ1-2	NA	TRBV5-6	TRBD1	TGTGCCAGCAGCAAGGACAGGGGGGTCTATGGCTACACCTTC	CASSKDRGVYGYTF
TRBJ1-1	NA	TRBV21-1	NA	TGTGCCAGCAGCAACTCCGGTCCTGAAGCTTTCTTT	CASSNSGPEAFF
TRBJ2-1	NA	TRBV3-1/TRBV3-2	TRBD1	TGTGCCAGCAGCCGCCGGACAGGGTGTAATGAGCAGTTCTTC	CASSRRTGCNEQFF
TRBJ2-5	NA	TRBV7-2	NA	TGTGCCAGCAGCTTAGCGGGAGTTCTCCGAAAAGAGACCCAGTACTTC	CASSLAGVLRKETQYF
TRBJ2-2	NA	TRBV4-3	NA	TGCGCCAGCAGCCAAGCCACAGCAACGACGAACACCGGGGAGCTGTTTTTT	CASSQATATTNTGELFF
TRBJ2-7	NA	TRBV25-1	TRBD2	TGTGCCAGCAGTGAAGAGGGGATCCTAGCGGAGAGCTCCTACGAGCAGTACTTC	CASSEEGILAESSYEQYF
TRBJ1-5	NA	TRBV9	NA	TGTGCCAGCGGACGAGAGGGCCAGCCCCAGCATTTT	CASGREGQPQHF
TRBJ2-7	NA	TRBV7-2	NA	TGTGCCAGCAGCTTACCGATCGAGCGCGAAAACTACGAGCAGTACTTC	CASSLPIERENYEQYF
TRBJ2-3	NA	TRBV10-3	TRBD1	TGTGCCATCAGTGGGACAGGGGGAGTGACAGATACGCAGTATTTT	CAISGTGGVTDTQYF
TRBJ2-3	NA	TRBV5-4	NA	TGTGCCAGCAGCACCCGACGGGGGAACACAGATACGCAGTATTTT	CASSTRRGNTDTQYF
TRBJ1-6	NA	TRBV5-1	NA	TGCGCCAGCAGCTTGAACGGGACACCGAATTCACCCCTCCACTTT	CASSLNGTPNSPLHF
TRBJ2-7	NA	TRBV7-2	NA	TGTGCCAGCAGGAGGGCCTACGAGCAGTACTTC	CASRRAYEQYF
TRBJ1-5	NA	TRBV28	NA	TGTGCCAGCAGTTTCAAGGGATCAGGGTACCAGCCCCAGCATTTT	CASSFKGSGYQPQHF
TRBJ1-1	NA	TRBV6-5	NA	TGTGCCAGGGGCGTGCAGAGTGAAGCTTTCTTT	CARGVQSEAFF
TRBJ1-6	NA	TRBV6-5	TRBD1	TGTGCCAGCGGGACAGGGAGTATGAATTCACCCCTCCACTTT	CASGTGSMNSPLHF
TRBJ1-6	NA	TRBV28	NA	TGTGCCAGCACCCCAGGGCCATCACCCCTCCACTTT	CASTPGPSPLHF
TRBJ2-5	NA	TRBV19	NA	TGTGCCAGTAGTATGATAGGGGCGGAGACCCAGTACTTC	CASSMIGAETQYF
TRBJ1-3	NA	TRBV18	NA	TGTGCCAGCTCACCACCATCGGGTCACTCTGGAAACACCATATATTTT	CASSPPSGHSGNTIYF
TRBJ2-7	NA	TRBV27	NA	TGTGCCAGCAGTCTGACAGGTACCTACGAGCAGTACTTC	CASSLTGTYEQYF
TRBJ1-1	NA	TRBV4-2	NA	TGTGCCAGCAGCCAAGTCACGACAGGACATGAAGCTTTCTTT	CASSQVTTGHEAFF
TRBJ1-2	NA	TRBV11-2	TRBD1	TGTGCCAGCCGCGGGACAGGGGGCCATGGCTACACCTTC	CASRGTGGHGYTF
TRBJ2-4	NA	TRBV4-3	TRBD2	TGCGCCAGCAGCCAAGAACTAGCGGGAGCCTTAGCCAAAAACATTCAGTACTTC	CASSQELAGALAKNIQYF
TRBJ1-5	NA	TRBV27	NA	TGTGCCAGCAGTTTAGGGCCGAATCAGCCCCAGCATTTT	CASSLGPNQPQHF
TRBJ1-1	NA	TRBV30	NA	TGTGCCTGGAGTGCAACACCACTAAATCGGGGGACTGAAGCTTTCTTT	CAWSATPLNRGTEAFF
TRBJ1-4	NA	TRBV7-9	NA	TGTGCCAGCAGACCGGGGGCAACTAATGAAAAACTGTTTTTT	CASRPGATNEKLFF
TRBJ2-3	few	TRBV4-2	TRBD2	TGTGCCAGCAGCCAGAGACACGGGGGGGGGCCGACAGATACGCAGTATTTT	CASSQRHGGGPTDTQYF
TRBJ2-2	NA	TRBV18	TRBD2	TGTGCCAGCTCACCGGCCCCCGGGGGGACCGCGAACACCGGGGAGCTGTTTTTT	CASSPAPGGTANTGELFF
TRBJ2-3	NA	TRBV6-2/TRBV6-3	TRBD2	TGTGCCAGCAGTCTACTAGCGGGGGGGCTCACAGATACGCAGTATTTT	CASSLLAGGLTDTQYF
TRBJ2-1	NA	TRBV7-8	NA	TGTGCCAGCAGCTTAGGTGCGGAGGAGCAGTTCTTC	CASSLGAEEQFF
TRBJ1-1	NA	TRBV4-3	TRBD1	TGCGCCAGCAGCCAAGATCTAGGGGGCATGAACACTGAAGCTTTCTTT	CASSQDLGGMNTEAFF
TRBJ2-5	NA	TRBV5-6	NA	TGTGCCAGCAGCTTGGCCTTCGAACAGGGCCAAGAGACCCAGTACTTC	CASSLAFEQGQETQYF
TRBJ2-1	many	TRBV6-5	TRBD1	TGTGCCAGCAGCCCGGGACAGGGTTTGAATGAGCAGTTCTTC	CASSPGQGLNEQFF
TRBJ1-2	NA	TRBV28	NA	TGTGCCAGCAGTCTTCCGGGGGGTATAGATGGCTACACCTTC	CASSLPGGIDGYTF